These T cell receptor beta chains were read from a single sample in a study of PD-1 blockade in classical Hodgkin lymphoma. The protocol was immunoSEQ multiplex PCR, while the TCRdb copy is restricted to in-frame clones and leaves out a portion. There are 100,000 to 130,000 clones in the sample; roughly nine tenths occur only once, and just under 20% lies in the top ten. Material: peripheral blood mononuclear cells (PBMCs), obtained before the second cycle of nivolumab. These TCRs come from a human donor with classical Hodgkin lymphoma. Each CDR3 is given with its conserved first and last residue. Fields, in order: D gene, clone size, J gene, V gene, CDR3 protein, CDR3 DNA. D genes are given only for firm matches. The size entry is marked missing in some rows and otherwise reads once, few, many or a size class.

NA	once	TRBJ1-3	TRBV18	CASSPLPSVGYGNTIYF	TGTGCCAGCTCACCACTCCCTTCGGTAGGGTATGGAAACACCATATATTTT
TRBD1	NA	TRBJ2-3	TRBV19	CASRDRGRTDTQYF	TGTGCCAGTCGGGACAGGGGTCGCACAGATACGCAGTATTTT
TRBD2	NA	TRBJ2-7	TRBV27	CASRPTSGQIYEQYF	TGTGCCAGCAGACCGACTAGCGGGCAGATCTACGAGCAGTACTTC
NA	NA	TRBJ1-2	TRBV19	CASSPVSGTLNGHGYTF	TGTGCCAGTAGCCCAGTCTCAGGGACACTGAATGGACATGGCTACACCTTC
NA	NA	TRBJ2-1	TRBV18	CASSPFARPNNEQFF	TGTGCCAGCTCACCATTCGCGAGACCAAACAATGAGCAGTTCTTC
NA	NA	TRBJ2-5	TRBV10-3	CAISESGQYQETQYF	TGTGCCATCAGTGAGTCGGGGCAGTACCAAGAGACCCAGTACTTC
TRBD1	once	TRBJ2-2	TRBV7-2	CASSPQYRGNTGELFF	TGTGCCAGCAGCCCTCAGTACAGGGGGAACACCGGGGAGCTGTTTTTT
NA	NA	TRBJ1-1	TRBV5-6	CASSRKPSLNTEAFF	TGTGCCAGCAGCCGTAAACCCTCACTGAACACTGAAGCTTTCTTT
NA	NA	TRBJ1-5	TRBV21-1	CASSRQGGDLCNQPQHF	TGTGCCAGCTCCCGACAGGGGGGCGATCTTTGCAATCAGCCCCAGCATTTT
TRBD1	NA	TRBJ2-7	TRBV7-2	CASSLPGQGTREQYF	TGTGCCAGCAGCCTCCCGGGACAGGGTACCCGGGAGCAGTACTTC
NA	NA	TRBJ1-1	TRBV6-1	CASSEGTGLNTEAFF	TGTGCCAGCAGTGAAGGCACAGGGTTGAACACTGAAGCTTTCTTT
TRBD2	NA	TRBJ2-7	TRBV5-4	CASSTYPGLAGDEQYF	TGTGCCAGCAGCACATACCCGGGACTAGCGGGAGACGAGCAGTACTTC
NA	NA	TRBJ2-7	TRBV7-9	CASSPRASSYEQYF	TGTGCCAGCAGCCCCAGGGCCTCATCCTACGAGCAGTACTTC
NA	NA	TRBJ1-1	TRBV29-1	CSVGARGRRVTEAFF	TGCAGCGTAGGGGCGAGGGGAAGGAGAGTCACTGAAGCTTTCTTT
TRBD1	NA	TRBJ2-3	TRBV13	CASSPGTGTVDTQYF	TGTGCCAGCAGCCCAGGGACAGGGACGGTAGATACGCAGTATTTT
NA	NA	TRBJ2-5	TRBV29-1	CSVAPTQETQYF	TGCAGCGTTGCCCCAACACAAGAGACCCAGTACTTC
TRBD1	NA	TRBJ1-1	TRBV5-4	CASSADRGPNTEAFF	TGTGCCAGCAGCGCTGACAGGGGCCCGAACACTGAAGCTTTCTTT
NA	once	TRBJ2-7	TRBV4-2	CASSQDRLGRAFSYEQYF	TGTGCCAGCAGCCAAGACCGGCTGGGCAGGGCGTTCTCCTACGAGCAGTACTTC
TRBD2	NA	TRBJ2-7	TRBV4-1	CASSHTTGGYEQYF	TGCGCCAGCAGCCATACGACGGGAGGGTACGAGCAGTACTTC
NA	NA	TRBJ2-3	TRBV4-3	CASSQVSLDTQYF	TGCGCCAGCAGCCAAGTTAGTCTGGATACGCAGTATTTT
NA	NA	TRBJ2-5	TRBV9	CASSAPGQEETQYF	TGTGCCAGCAGCGCCCCGGGACAAGAAGAGACCCAGTACTTC
NA	NA	TRBJ2-1	TRBV19	CASSISYEQFF	TGTGCCAGTAGTATATCCTATGAGCAGTTCTTC
TRBD2	NA	TRBJ2-2	TRBV19	CASTPGTRATGELFF	TGTGCCAGTACCCCCGGGACTAGAGCCACCGGGGAGCTGTTTTTT
NA	NA	TRBJ2-7	TRBV27	CASSFGGRVEQYF	TGTGCCAGCAGTTTTGGTGGGAGAGTCGAGCAGTACTTC
TRBD1	NA	TRBJ1-3	TRBV5-4	CASSRGGQGASGNTIYF	TGTGCCAGCAGTAGGGGAGGTCAGGGGGCCTCTGGAAACACCATATATTTT
NA	NA	TRBJ1-1	TRBV19	CASSSRGGAEAFF	TGTGCCAGTAGTTCCCGGGGGGGGGCTGAAGCTTTCTTT
NA	NA	TRBJ2-4	TRBV4-2	CASSQDGTRGNIQYF	TGTGCCAGCAGCCAAGATGGGACCCGTGGGAACATTCAGTACTTC